These T cell receptor beta chains were read from a single sample in a study of cytomegalovirus exposure and HLA in healthy donors. TCRdb's copy holds only in-frame clones and misses some; the assay was immunoSEQ multiplex PCR. Here the sample spans over 150,000 clones, around four fifths being singletons. Material for sequencing was PBMCs. The receptors were sampled from a male donor in good health and CMV-seropositive. Both conserved end residues are part of each CDR3. Each record gives: V gene, J gene, D gene, clone size, CDR3 protein, CDR3 DNA. D genes are given only for firm matches. Clone size is shown for a subset of rows, as once, few, many or a class of expanded clone.

>TRBV11-2|TRBJ1-6|-|-
CASSFASSYNSPLHF
TGTGCCAGCAGCTTCGCCAGCTCCTATAATTCACCCCTCCACTTT
>TRBV9|TRBJ1-2|-|-
CASSPGQSNRYGYTF
TGTGCCAGCAGCCCCGGACAGTCAAATCGCTATGGCTACACCTTC
>TRBV27|TRBJ1-2|-|-
CASSLLQGSGGYTF
TGTGCCAGCAGTTTACTACAGGGAAGTGGTGGCTACACCTTC
>TRBV7-2|TRBJ2-5|-|-
CASSLNEGLRQETQYF
TGTGCCAGCAGCTTAAATGAGGGACTCAGGCAAGAGACCCAGTACTTC
>TRBV6-1|TRBJ2-5|-|-
CATPNTLETQYF
TGTGCCACCCCGAACACCCTGGAGACCCAGTACTTC
>TRBV11-1|TRBJ1-5|TRBD1|-
CASSWGRDRGANNQPQHF
TGTGCCAGCAGCTGGGGCCGGGACAGGGGTGCGAATAATCAGCCCCAGCATTTT
>TRBV2|TRBJ1-2|-|-
CASSESPEAVEGVYGYTF
TGTGCCAGCAGTGAAAGTCCGGAGGCGGTTGAGGGGGTCTATGGCTACACCTTC
>TRBV7-6|TRBJ2-1|TRBD2|-
CASSPGTSGSNEQFF
TGTGCCAGCAGCCCCGGGACTAGCGGCTCCAATGAGCAGTTCTTC
>TRBV5-6|TRBJ1-5|TRBD1|few
CASSLGTGNQPQHF
TGTGCCAGCAGCTTGGGGACAGGGAATCAGCCCCAGCATTTT
>TRBV7-9|TRBJ1-2|TRBD1|-
CASSLLDRVPYGYTF
TGTGCCAGCAGCCTCCTCGACAGGGTCCCCTATGGCTACACCTTC
>TRBV30|TRBJ1-2|-|few
CAWRQGGGYTF
TGTGCCTGGAGGCAGGGTGGTGGCTACACCTTC
>TRBV7-3|TRBJ2-5|-|few
CASSLTSLETQYF
TGTGCCAGCAGCTTAACGTCCCTAGAGACCCAGTACTTC
>TRBV7-6|TRBJ2-1|-|-
CASSLGASSDEQFF
TGTGCCAGCAGCTTAGGGGCTAGCAGCGATGAGCAGTTCTTC
>TRBV7-2|TRBJ2-7|-|-
CASSPTSYEQYF
TGTGCCAGCAGCCCTACTAGTTACGAGCAGTACTTC
>TRBV5-1|TRBJ2-5|TRBD1|once
CASSSQTGVQEAQYF
TGCGCCAGCAGCTCACAAACAGGGGTCCAAGAGGCCCAGTACTTC
>TRBV2|TRBJ2-3|-|-
CASKKERVPSTDTQYF
TGTGCCAGCAAGAAGGAGCGGGTACCTAGCACAGATACGCAGTATTTT
>TRBV6-5|TRBJ1-2|-|few
CASSKQAQYYGYTF
TGTGCCAGCAGCAAACAGGCCCAGTACTATGGCTACACCTTC
>TRBV7-2|TRBJ2-3|-|-
CASSWGGAGFTDTQYF
TGTGCCAGCAGCTGGGGTGGGGCGGGGTTCACAGATACGCAGTATTTT
>TRBV7-9|TRBJ2-7|-|many
CASSATGPGHEQYF
TGTGCCAGCAGCGCGACAGGTCCAGGGCACGAGCAGTACTTC
>TRBV5-1|TRBJ1-2|TRBD1|few
CASRRDSDYGYTF
TGCGCCAGCAGACGGGACAGCGACTATGGCTACACCTTC
>TRBV18|TRBJ2-5|-|-
CASSPYPEETQYF
TGTGCCAGCTCACCATACCCGGAAGAGACCCAGTACTTC
>TRBV5-1|TRBJ2-7|-|-
CASSLGQSYEQYF
TGCGCCAGCAGCTTAGGACAGTCCTACGAGCAGTACTTC
>TRBV7-8|TRBJ1-5|-|-
CASSPGGASNQPQHF
TGTGCCAGCAGCCCCGGAGGGGCGAGCAATCAGCCCCAGCATTTT
>TRBV7-9|TRBJ1-1|-|-
CASRPALGAEAFF
TGTGCCAGCAGACCAGCCCTAGGGGCTGAAGCTTTCTTT
>TRBV7-6|TRBJ2-7|TRBD2|-
CASSSALGGAEQYF
TGTGCCAGCAGCTCAGCCCTCGGGGGGGCCGAGCAGTACTTC
>TRBV30|TRBJ2-3|TRBD2|-
CAWNLAGGGDTQYF
TGTGCCTGGAACCTAGCGGGGGGAGGCGATACGCAGTATTTT
>TRBV2|TRBJ1-2|-|-
CASSEARESYGYTF
TGTGCCAGCAGTGAAGCGCGGGAGTCTTATGGCTACACCTTC
>TRBV7-6|TRBJ2-7|-|-
CASSLYYEQYF
TGTGCCAGCAGCTTATACTACGAGCAGTACTTC
>TRBV5-1|TRBJ2-1|TRBD1|-
CASSPEGDRFYNEQFF
TGCGCCAGCAGCCCCGAGGGGGACAGGTTCTACAATGAGCAGTTCTTC
>TRBV21-1|TRBJ1-4|-|-
CASHRGRKEKLFF
TGTGCCAGCCACAGGGGAAGGAAGGAAAAACTGTTTTTT
>TRBV4-1|TRBJ2-1|TRBD2|-
CASSLAGRYNEQFF
TGCGCCAGCAGCCTAGCGGGAAGGTACAATGAGCAGTTCTTC
>TRBV2|TRBJ1-1|-|-
CASSVQGGNTEAFF
TGTGCCAGCAGTGTACAGGGCGGGAACACTGAAGCTTTCTTT
>TRBV19|TRBJ1-1|-|-
CASSIVAGLTEAFF
TGTGCCAGTAGTATAGTCGCAGGGTTGACTGAAGCTTTCTTT
>TRBV4-2|TRBJ2-1|TRBD2|few
CASSQVWGGLEQFF
TGTGCCAGCAGCCAAGTGTGGGGGGGTCTTGAGCAGTTCTTC
>TRBV6-5|TRBJ2-1|TRBD2|-
CASNPGLAGGNEQFF
TGTGCCAGCAATCCTGGACTAGCGGGGGGGAATGAGCAGTTCTTC
>TRBV6-5|TRBJ2-1|TRBD1|-
CASSYYRGYNEQFF
TGTGCCAGCAGTTACTACAGGGGGTACAATGAGCAGTTCTTC
>TRBV6-5|TRBJ1-1|-|-
CASSYGGKDTEAFF
TGTGCCAGCAGTTATGGAGGGAAGGACACTGAAGCTTTCTTT
>TRBV11-2|TRBJ2-1|TRBD2|once
CASSLLTSGTYNEQFF
TGTGCCAGCAGCTTATTAACTAGCGGAACCTACAATGAGCAGTTCTTC
>TRBV27|TRBJ2-1|-|-
CASSLGRSSYNEQFF
TGTGCCAGCAGTTTAGGGAGGAGCTCCTACAATGAGCAGTTCTTC
>TRBV30|TRBJ2-4|-|-
CAWSRQGGDIQYF
TGTGCCTGGAGTAGACAGGGAGGAGACATTCAGTACTTC
>TRBV6-6|TRBJ1-5|-|-
CASSYLGPRGNQPQHF
TGTGCCAGCAGTTACTTGGGTCCGAGGGGCAATCAGCCCCAGCATTTT
>TRBV2|TRBJ1-2|TRBD1|-
CASSEYPGTGVGYTF
TGTGCCAGCAGTGAATATCCCGGGACAGGGGTTGGCTACACCTTC
>TRBV7-9|TRBJ2-7|TRBD1|-
CASSAGQVYEQYF
TGTGCCAGCAGCGCCGGACAGGTCTACGAGCAGTACTTC
>TRBV5-1|TRBJ2-7|-|few
CASSLGAGHEQYF
TGCGCCAGCAGCTTGGGGGCAGGGCACGAGCAGTACTTC
>TRBV30|TRBJ1-1|-|few
CAWRAWVRNTEAFF
TGTGCCTGGAGAGCGTGGGTACGGAACACTGAAGCTTTCTTT
>TRBV27|TRBJ2-7|-|-
CASSPRPSGHEQYF
TGTGCCAGTTCACCCAGGCCCTCTGGCCACGAGCAGTACTTC
>TRBV12-5|TRBJ1-1|TRBD1|-
CASGWTGVTEAFF
TGTGCTAGTGGTTGGACAGGGGTAACTGAAGCTTTCTTT
>TRBV6-1|TRBJ1-6|-|-
CASSVQEEISPLHF
TGTGCCAGCAGTGTACAGGAAGAGATTTCACCCCTCCACTTT
>TRBV4-2|TRBJ1-2|-|-
CASSQDYRRQGGYGYTF
TGTGCCAGCAGCCAAGATTATAGGCGTCAGGGTGGCTATGGCTACACCTTC
>TRBV6-1|TRBJ2-5|TRBD2|-
CAGRLAGQETQYF
TGTGCCGGAAGACTAGCGGGGCAAGAGACCCAGTACTTC
>TRBV2|TRBJ2-7|TRBD1|-
CASNEGAQPYEQYF
TGTGCCAGCAACGAGGGGGCCCAACCCTACGAGCAGTACTTC
>TRBV7-8|TRBJ2-5|-|-
CASSLKRQPQETQYF
TGTGCCAGCAGCTTAAAAAGACAGCCCCAAGAGACCCAGTACTTC
>TRBV18|TRBJ2-2|TRBD2|-
CASSPRASGGLNTGELFF
TGTGCCAGCTCACCACGGGCTAGCGGGGGCCTGAACACCGGGGAGCTGTTTTTT
>TRBV19|TRBJ2-2|-|few
CASSMAGDTGELFF
TGTGCCAGTAGTATGGCAGGGGACACCGGGGAGCTGTTTTTT
>TRBV15|TRBJ1-2|TRBD1|-
CATSREPGQGEYGYTF
TGTGCCACCAGCAGGGAGCCAGGACAGGGGGAGTATGGCTACACCTTC